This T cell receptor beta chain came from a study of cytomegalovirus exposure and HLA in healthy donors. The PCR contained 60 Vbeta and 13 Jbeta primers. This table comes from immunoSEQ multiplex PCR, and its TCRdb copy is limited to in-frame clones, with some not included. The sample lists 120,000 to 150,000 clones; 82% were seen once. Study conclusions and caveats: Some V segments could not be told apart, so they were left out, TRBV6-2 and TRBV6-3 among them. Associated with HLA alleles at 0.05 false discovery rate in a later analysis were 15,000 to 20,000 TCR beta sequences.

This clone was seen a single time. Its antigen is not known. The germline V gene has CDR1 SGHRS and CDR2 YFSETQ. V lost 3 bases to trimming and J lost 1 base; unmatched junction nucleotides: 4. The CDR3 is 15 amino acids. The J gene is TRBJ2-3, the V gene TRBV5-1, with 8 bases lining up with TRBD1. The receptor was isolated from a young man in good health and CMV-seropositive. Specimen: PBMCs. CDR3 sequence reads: CASSWQGAGTDTQYF. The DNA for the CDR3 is TGCGCCAGCAGCTGGCAGGGGGCTGGCACAGATACGCAGTATTTT.